Presented here are 21 T cell receptor beta chains from one specimen sequenced in a study of T cells in Graves' hyperthyroidism and ophthalmopathy. Authors of the study amplified TCR beta CDR3 regions from RNA transcripts. HTBI primers were employed in a first-round RT-PCR of the TCR CDR3. TCRdb called the multiplex PCR reads again in MiXCR, with one record for every CDR3 protein. In the table there are some 500,000 distinct CDR3 sequences, around 22% of which are singletons. Material for sequencing was blood. All receptors derive from a woman aged 25-40 years with Graves' ophthalmopathy.

This clonotype was picked up many times. This chain connects TRBV29-1 to TRBJ1-2; D gene ambiguous. The CDR3 is 13 amino acids. Germline assignment: CDR1 SQVTM and CDR2 ANQGSEA. Trimming took off 3 bases at V and 3 bases at J, with 11 bases between the two ends. CDR3 bases: TGCAGCGTTGAGTATCGGACGGACTATGGCTACACCTTC. Protein: CSVEYRTDYGYTF.

The V call is TRBV29-1, the J call TRBJ1-1, with D possibly TRBD1 on 6 matching bases. The CDR3 is 15 residues long. Germline V CDR1 and CDR2: SQVTM, ANQGSEA. The V end was cut by 5 bases, the J end by 0 bases, with 16 bases between. This CDR3 is CSVPRGTAVNTEAFF. CDR3 sequence (DNA): TGCAGCGTTCCCAGGGGAACAGCTGTGAACACTGAAGCTTTCTTT.

The genes are TRBV13 and TRBJ1-3, with D uncertain. The germline V gene encodes CDR1 PRHDT and CDR2 FYEKMQ (reference sequence). Trimming removed 4 bases at V and 0 bases at J, with 28 bases between. The CDR3 is made up of 21 amino acids. CDR3 amino acids: CASSSLTIPPIRSSSGNTIYF. The DNA for the CDR3 is TGTGCCAGCAGCTCCCTGACCATTCCTCCCATCAGGTCGAGCTCTGGAAACACCATATATTTT.

This clonotype was picked up many times. The chain joins TRBV3-1 to TRBJ1-2, with no clear D. This CDR3 has 14 residues. From germline, CDR1 is LGHDT and CDR2 YNNKEL (reference sequence). V lost 1 base, J lost 2 bases, and 8 bases lay in between. CDR3 DNA: TGTGCCAGCAGCCAAGTCCCCGGCAACTATGGCTACACCTTC. This codes for CASSQVPGNYGYTF. Drawing the rest from reference TRBV3-1 and TRBJ1-2, the complete variable domain is DTAVSQTPKYLVTQMGNDKSIKCEQNLGHDTMYWYKQDSKKFLKIMFSYNNKELIINETVPNRFSPKSPDKAHLNLHINSLELGDSAVYFCASSQVPGNYGYTFGSGTRLTVV.

This clonotype occurred a few times. The V gene is TRBV3-1, the J gene TRBJ2-7; the D gene is possibly TRBD2 (7 bases). V lost 0 bases, J lost 8 bases, and 23 bases lay in between. This CDR3 region has 17 residues. In germline, CDR1 is LGHDT, CDR2 YNNKEL (reference sequence). This CDR3 reads CASSQDSGGAHRNKQYF. The CDR3 nucleotides are TGTGCCAGCAGCCAAGATTCGGGGGGCGCGCACCGTAATAAGCAGTACTTC.

This clonotype was counted many times. This chain connects TRBV12-3 or TRBV12-4 to TRBJ1-6; 7 bases are shared with TRBD1. The CDR3 extends over 14 amino acids. V shed 5 bases and J 10 bases; nucleotides not matched to a gene: 8. The CDR3 DNA reads as TGTGCCAGCAGTGCGACAGGGTCGGACTCACCCCTCCACTTT. It yields the protein CASSATGSDSPLHF.

The rearrangement uses TRBV7-3 and TRBJ2-5; 11 bases align to TRBD2. The J segment lost 1 base and the V segment lost 2 bases, leaving 3 bases of the junction unmatched. Germline V CDR1 and CDR2: SGHTA, FQGTGA. The length of the CDR3 is 16 residues. CDR3 loop: CASSLVTSGAQETQYF. CDR3 DNA: TGTGCCAGCAGCTTAGTGACTAGCGGGGCCCAAGAGACCCAGTACTTC. The full variable domain, rest sourced from reference TRBV7-3 and TRBJ2-5, is GAGVSQTPSNKVTEKGKYVELRCDPISGHTALYWYRQSLGQGPEFLIYFQGTGAADDSGLPNDRFFAVRPEGSVSTLKIQRTERGDSAVYLCASSLVTSGAQETQYFGPGTRLLVL.

This clonotype was picked up many times. The genes are TRBV12-3 or TRBV12-4 and TRBJ1-1, with TRBD1 matching 8 bases. This CDR3 spans 12 amino acids. V lost 5 bases to trimming and J lost 11 bases; unmatched junction nucleotides: 7. CDR3 residues: CASSPSGGQAFF. The CDR3 nucleotides are TGTGCCAGCAGTCCCTCAGGGGGCCAGGCTTTCTTT.

This rearrangement joins TRBV20-1 to TRBJ2-5, with D perhaps matching TRBD2 (6 bases). CDR1 DFQATT and CDR2 SNEGSKA come from the germline V gene (reference sequence). The CDR3 length is 15 residues. Deletions cut 2 bases from V and 0 bases from J, with 13 bases between. CDR3 protein: CSARRRGGNQETQYF. Here the CDR3 DNA reads TGCAGTGCTAGACGACGGGGCGGGAACCAAGAGACCCAGTACTTC.

At least ten counts were recorded for this clonotype. CDR3: CASSPQTEYKNYGYTF. The CDR3 coding sequence is TGTGCCAGCAGCCCTCAGACAGAATATAAAAACTATGGCTACACCTTC. This chain links TRBV13 with TRBJ1-2; possibly TRBD1 for D (5 bases). This CDR3 region has 16 residues. The germline V and J ends were trimmed by 5 bases and 2 bases, with 18 bases remaining between them. Looked up from germline, CDR1 is PRHDT and CDR2 is FYEKMQ (reference sequence).

This clonotype was observed a handful of times. The chain links TRBV18 to TRBJ1-1; no clear D. V was shortened by 1 base and J by 4 bases, with 10 bases between the two germline ends. This CDR3 is 14 amino acids long. CDR1 KGHSH and CDR2 LQKENI come from the germline V gene. Here the CDR3 reads CASSPRGSGTEAFF. CDR3 in DNA: TGTGCCAGCTCACCACGTGGGTCGGGCACTGAAGCTTTCTTT. The variable domain in full, with the rest retrieved from reference TRBV18 and TRBJ1-1, is NAGVMQNPRHLVRRRGQEARLRCSPMKGHSHVYWYRQLPEEGLKFMVYLQKENIIDESGMPKERFSAEFPKEGPSILRIQQVVRGDSAAYFCASSPRGSGTEAFFGQGTRLTVV.

This clonotype was detected many times. The chain employs TRBV6-2 or TRBV6-3 and TRBJ2-7, with TRBD1 matching 11 bases. Trimming removed 1 base from V and 3 bases from J; junction bases left unmatched: 2. This CDR3 has 15 amino acids. Looked up from germline, CDR1 is MNHEY and CDR2 is SVGEGT. The CDR3 spells CASSYLGQGDYEQYF. CDR3 nucleotides: TGTGCCAGCAGTTACTTGGGACAGGGGGACTACGAGCAGTACTTC.

This clonotype was counted only a few times. The CDR3: CASSLPGTKTGNTIYF. In DNA, the CDR3 is TGTGCCAGCAGTCTTCCCGGGACTAAGACTGGAAACACCATATATTTT. The chain employs TRBV6-1 and TRBJ1-3, with D possibly being TRBD1 (5 bases). Per the germline V gene, CDR1 is MNHNS and CDR2 is SASEGT. The CDR3 sequence is 16 residues long. The V end was cut by 5 bases, the J end by 2 bases, with 16 bases between.

This clonotype was picked up many times. The gene calls are TRBV19 and TRBJ1-3, with 8 nucleotides matching TRBD1. The junction had 8 bases not matched to a gene; V was cut back by 5 bases and J by 8 bases. Germline V gives CDR1 LNHDA, CDR2 SQIVND (reference sequence). The CDR3 consists of 14 residues. CDR3 DNA: TGTGCCAGTAGTCCGCGACAGGGGAGAGACACCATATATTTT. Its protein is CASSPRQGRDTIYF.

The sample holds many counts of this clonotype. This chain joins TRBV6-5 and TRBJ1-1; possibly TRBD1 for D (5 bases). Germline assignment: CDR1 MNHEY and CDR2 SVGAGI. CDR3 length: 12 residues. Trimming removed 2 bases from V and 6 bases from J, with 7 bases in between. The CDR3: CASSYGDAEAFF. The CDR3 DNA follows: TGTGCCAGCAGTTACGGGGACGCTGAAGCTTTCTTT.

This clonotype has at least ten counts. The CDR3 is CASRSLQGYTEAFF. CDR3 bases: TGTGCCAGCAGATCCCTTCAGGGGTACACTGAAGCTTTCTTT. J is TRBJ1-1 and V is TRBV7-9; TRBD1 might be the D (6 bases). The CDR3 has 14 amino acids. Trimming stripped 6 bases from V and 3 bases from J, with 14 bases between. Germline CDR1 and CDR2: SEHNR and FQNEAQ (reference sequence).

The sample holds many counts of this clonotype. The chain combines TRBV4-2 with TRBJ1-5, with a weak D call TRBD1 (5 bases). The CDR3 has 20 amino acids. Germline V CDR1 and CDR2: LGHNA, YNFKEQ. V was cut by 4 bases and J by 5 bases, with 30 bases left in between. The CDR3 reads CASSPFLTAPRRGNDQPQHF. CDR3 DNA sequence: TGTGCCAGCAGCCCATTCCTGACGGCCCCAAGGAGGGGCAATGATCAGCCCCAGCATTTT.

V usage is TRBV12-3 or TRBV12-4 and J usage is TRBJ1-5; 9 bases are a match to TRBD1. V shed 1 base and J 8 bases; nucleotides not matched to a gene: 3. The CDR3 length is 14 residues. The DNA of the CDR3 is TGTGCCAGCAGTTTAGGGGGACAGGGAAAGCCCCAGCATTTT. Translation: CASSLGGQGKPQHF.

This clonotype was picked up many times. The chain employs TRBV15 and TRBJ1-1, with TRBD1 as a possible D gene (6 bases). The CDR3 is 14 residues long. V lost 5 bases and J 0 bases, leaving 10 bases between the germline ends. Germline V gives CDR1 LNHNV, CDR2 YYDKDF (reference sequence). Here the CDR3 reads CATSGDRLNTEAFF. The CDR3 DNA follows: TGTGCCACCAGCGGCGACAGGTTGAACACTGAAGCTTTCTTT.

This clonotype was picked up many times. The chain joins TRBV12-3 or TRBV12-4 to TRBJ2-7; TRBD1 aligns across 10 bases. The CDR3 is made up of 14 amino acids. V shed 8 bases and J 3 bases; nucleotides not matched to a gene: 7. This chain's CDR3 is CASQARTGGYEQYF. DNA of the CDR3: TGTGCCAGCCAGGCACGGACAGGGGGCTACGAGCAGTACTTC.

At least ten counts were recorded for this clonotype. This chain connects TRBV11-2 to TRBJ1-1, with 8 bases identical to TRBD1. This CDR3 comprises 14 residues. Germline CDR1 reads SGHAT; CDR2 reads FQNNGV. Trimming cost V 3 bases and J 3 bases; bases outside gene matches: 3. CDR3 protein: CASSLDREYTEAFF. CDR3 sequence (DNA): TGTGCCAGCAGCTTGGACAGGGAATACACTGAAGCTTTCTTT.